This TCR beta chain was sequenced for a study of blood T cell repertoires in COVID-19. Study background: COVID-19 samples from acute and convalescent phases originated in the United States, Italy and Spain.

Generated by immunoSEQ multiplex PCR, the TCRdb table keeps only in-frame clones and is missing some. Of 200,000 to 250,000 clones listed, about 82% are singletons. V was clipped by 1 base and J by 5 bases; unmatched bases: 5. The CDR3 is 15 residues long. Per germline, CDR1 MDHEN and CDR2 SYDVKM. The chain carries TRBV28 and TRBJ1-2, with 9 bases fitting TRBD1. The receptor was isolated from a man older than 75 with acute or convalescent COVID-19. The material sequenced was peripheral blood. The CDR3 nucleotides read TGTGCCAGCAGTTTATCCGGGACAGGGAATTATGGCTACACCTTC. The encoded protein is CASSLSGTGNYGYTF.